These 6 T cell receptor beta chains came from one sample sequenced in a study of blood T cells in healthy people across ages. The second PCR ran about 6 to 11 cycles with a sample-barcoded 5' primer and J-beta primers. Using its own MiXCR run on the 5' RACE reads, TCRdb lists one record per CDR3 protein. Of roughly 700,000 distinct CDR3 sequences in the sample, roughly 50% were seen once. The sequencing input was blood. All receptors derive from a woman in her sixties in good health.

This rearrangement joins TRBV20-1 to TRBJ1-4; D might be TRBD1 (6 bases). V lost 2 bases, J lost 5 bases, and 15 bases lay in between. CDR3 size: 15 residues. Germline V gives CDR1 DFQATT, CDR2 SNEGSKA (reference sequence). DNA for the CDR3: TGCAGTGCTAGAACTCCAGTCGGGGGCAATGAAAAACTGTTTTTT. It yields the protein CSARTPVGGNEKLFF.

V and J are TRBV29-1 and TRBJ1-2; a possible D gene is TRBD1 (5 bases). The germline V gene encodes CDR1 SQVTM and CDR2 ANQGSEA. V was pared by 3 bases and J by 5 bases, with 13 bases between. The CDR3 spans 13 residues. The CDR3 DNA reads TGCAGCGTTGAGGCGGGGCAGGGATATGGCTACACCTTC. This translates into CSVEAGQGYGYTF.

This clonotype was found a few times. This chain joins TRBV15 and TRBJ2-1, with D possibly being TRBD2 (6 bases). Trimming shortened V by 0 bases and J by 2 bases, and 11 bases separated the two germline ends. CDR3 size: 16 residues. CDR1 LNHNV and CDR2 YYDKDF come from the germline V gene (reference sequence). The CDR3 here is CATSRDTGATYNEQFF. The CDR3, as DNA: TGTGCCACCAGCAGAGATACGGGAGCTACCTACAATGAGCAGTTCTTC.

This chain links TRBV29-1 with TRBJ2-7; D gene unclear. V gave up 4 bases and J gave up 3 bases, with 7 bases separating them. From germline, CDR1 is SQVTM and CDR2 ANQGSEA. This CDR3 region has 11 residues. Here the CDR3 reads CSVGLYYEQYF. The CDR3 bases are TGCAGCGTTGGGCTCTACTACGAGCAGTACTTC.

The genes are TRBV7-8 and TRBJ2-3; the D gene is possibly TRBD2 (5 bases). The germline CDR1 and CDR2 sequences are SGHVS and FQNEAQ. The CDR3 is made up of 14 amino acids. V lost 4 bases, J lost 11 bases, and 19 bases lay in between. CDR3 region: CASSWGSRADEQYF. The CDR3 DNA reads as TGTGCCAGCAGCTGGGGATCGAGGGCCGACGAGCAGTATTTT.

This chain uses TRBV28 with TRBJ2-1, with D perhaps being TRBD1 or TRBD2 (6 bases each). The CDR3 runs to 15 residues. CDR1 is MDHEN and CDR2 is SYDVKM in the germline V gene. Trimming removed 3 bases from V and 7 bases from J, with 16 bases in between. The CDR3 is CASSFRQGRRNEQFF. The CDR3 bases are TGTGCCAGCAGTTTTCGGCAGGGGAGGAGGAATGAGCAGTTCTTC.